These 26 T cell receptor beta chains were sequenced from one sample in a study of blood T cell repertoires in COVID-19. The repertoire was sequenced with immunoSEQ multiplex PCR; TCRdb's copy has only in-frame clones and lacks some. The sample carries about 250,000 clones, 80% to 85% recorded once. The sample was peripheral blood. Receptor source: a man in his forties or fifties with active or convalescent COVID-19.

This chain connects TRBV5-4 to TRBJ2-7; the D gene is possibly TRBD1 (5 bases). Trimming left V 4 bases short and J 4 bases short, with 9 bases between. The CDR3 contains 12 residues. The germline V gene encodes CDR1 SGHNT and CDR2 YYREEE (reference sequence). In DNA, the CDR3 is TGTGCCAGCAGCCGGGCAGGGTACGAGCAGTACTTC. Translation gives CASSRAGYEQYF.

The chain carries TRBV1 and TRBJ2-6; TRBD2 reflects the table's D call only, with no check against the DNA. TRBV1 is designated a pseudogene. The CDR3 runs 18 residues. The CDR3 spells CTSSQIAGASSGANVLTF. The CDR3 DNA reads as TGCACCAGCAGCCAGATAGCGGGGGCCTCCTCTGGGGCCAACGTCCTGACTTTC.

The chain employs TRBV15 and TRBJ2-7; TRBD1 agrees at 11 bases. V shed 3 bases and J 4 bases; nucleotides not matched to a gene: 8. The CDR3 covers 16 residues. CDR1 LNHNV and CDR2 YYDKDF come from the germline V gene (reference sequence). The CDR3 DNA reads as TGTGCCACCAGCAGGGGGACAGGGGGATTACCTTACGAGCAGTACTTC. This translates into CATSRGTGGLPYEQYF.

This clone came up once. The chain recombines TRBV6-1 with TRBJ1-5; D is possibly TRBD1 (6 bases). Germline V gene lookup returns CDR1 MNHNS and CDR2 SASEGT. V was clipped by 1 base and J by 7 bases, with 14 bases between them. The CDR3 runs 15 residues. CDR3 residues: CASSEVGAGGQPQHF. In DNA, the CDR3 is TGTGCCAGCAGTGAAGTGGGGGCTGGAGGCCAGCCCCAGCATTTT.

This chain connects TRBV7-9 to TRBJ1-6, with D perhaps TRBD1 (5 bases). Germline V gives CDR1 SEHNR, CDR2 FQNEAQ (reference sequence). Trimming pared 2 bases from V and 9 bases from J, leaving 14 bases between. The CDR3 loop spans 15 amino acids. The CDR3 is CASSLSPGGGSPLHF. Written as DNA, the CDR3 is TGTGCCAGCAGCTTAAGTCCCGGGGGGGGTTCACCCCTCCACTTT.

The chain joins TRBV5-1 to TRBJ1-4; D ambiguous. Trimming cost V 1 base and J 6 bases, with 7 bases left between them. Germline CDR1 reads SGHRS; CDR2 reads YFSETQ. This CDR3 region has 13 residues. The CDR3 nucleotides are TGCGCCAGCAGCTTGAAACTTGATGAAAAACTGTTTTTT. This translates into CASSLKLDEKLFF.

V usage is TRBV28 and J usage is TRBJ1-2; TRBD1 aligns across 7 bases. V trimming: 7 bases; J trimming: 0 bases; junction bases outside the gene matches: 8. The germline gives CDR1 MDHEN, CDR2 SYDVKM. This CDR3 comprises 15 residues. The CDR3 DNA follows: TGTGCCAGCAACGGACAGGACGCCACTAACTATGGCTACACCTTC. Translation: CASNGQDATNYGYTF.

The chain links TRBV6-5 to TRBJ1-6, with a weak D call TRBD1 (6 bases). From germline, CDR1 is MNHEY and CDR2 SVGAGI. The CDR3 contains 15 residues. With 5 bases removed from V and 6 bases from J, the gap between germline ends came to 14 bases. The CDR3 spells CASSPDRPTNSPLHF. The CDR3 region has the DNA TGTGCCAGCAGTCCGGACAGACCGACTAATTCACCCCTCCACTTT.

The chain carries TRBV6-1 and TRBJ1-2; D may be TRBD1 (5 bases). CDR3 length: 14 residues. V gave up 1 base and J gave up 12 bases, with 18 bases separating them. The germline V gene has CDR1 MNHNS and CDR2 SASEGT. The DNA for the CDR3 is TGTGCCAGCAGTGAAGACGCCCTTGCCCGGGGGGACACCTTC. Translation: CASSEDALARGDTF.

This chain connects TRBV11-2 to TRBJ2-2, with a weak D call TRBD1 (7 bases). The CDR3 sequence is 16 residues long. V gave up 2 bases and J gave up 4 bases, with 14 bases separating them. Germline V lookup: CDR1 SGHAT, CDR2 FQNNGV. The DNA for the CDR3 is TGTGCCAGCAGCTTATCAGGGGGGCGAAGCACCGGGGAGCTGTTTTTT. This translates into CASSLSGGRSTGELFF. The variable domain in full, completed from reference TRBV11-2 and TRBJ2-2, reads EAGVAQSPRYKIIEKRQSVAFWCNPISGHATLYWYQQILGQGPKLLIQFQNNGVVDDSQLPKDRFSAERLKGVDSTLKIQPAKLEDSAVYLCASSLSGGRSTGELFFGEGSRLTVL.

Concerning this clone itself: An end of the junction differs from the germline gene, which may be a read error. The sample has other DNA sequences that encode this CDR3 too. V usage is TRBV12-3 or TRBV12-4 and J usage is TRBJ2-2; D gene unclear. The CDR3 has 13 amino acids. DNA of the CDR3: TGTGCTAGCACCCCCGGCGGCACCGGGGAGCTGTTTTTT. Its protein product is CASTPGGTGELFF.

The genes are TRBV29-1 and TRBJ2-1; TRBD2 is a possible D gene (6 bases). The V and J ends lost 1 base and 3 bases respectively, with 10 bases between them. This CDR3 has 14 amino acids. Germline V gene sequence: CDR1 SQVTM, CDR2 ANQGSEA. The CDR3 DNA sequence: TGCAGCGTTGAAGCGGCGGGGAACTACAATGAGCAGTTCTTC. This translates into CSVEAAGNYNEQFF.

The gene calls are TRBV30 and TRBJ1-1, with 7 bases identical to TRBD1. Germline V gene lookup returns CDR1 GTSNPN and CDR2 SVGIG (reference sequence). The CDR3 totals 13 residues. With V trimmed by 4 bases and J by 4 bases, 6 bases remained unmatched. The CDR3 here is CAWTTTGITEAFF. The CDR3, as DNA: TGTGCCTGGACCACGACAGGGATCACTGAAGCTTTCTTT. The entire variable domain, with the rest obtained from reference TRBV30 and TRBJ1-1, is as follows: SQTIHQWPATLVQPVGSPLSLECTVEGTSNPNLYWYRQAAGRGLQLLFYSVGIGQISSEVPQNLSASRPQDRQFILSSKKLLLSDSGFYLCAWTTTGITEAFFGQGTRLTVV.

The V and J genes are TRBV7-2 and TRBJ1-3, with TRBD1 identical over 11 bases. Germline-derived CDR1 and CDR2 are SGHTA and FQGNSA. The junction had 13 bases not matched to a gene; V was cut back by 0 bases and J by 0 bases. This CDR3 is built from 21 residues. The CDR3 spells CASSLAAGTGGRVGSGNTIYF. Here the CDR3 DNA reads TGTGCCAGCAGCTTAGCCGCCGGGACAGGGGGAAGAGTGGGCTCTGGAAACACCATATATTTT.

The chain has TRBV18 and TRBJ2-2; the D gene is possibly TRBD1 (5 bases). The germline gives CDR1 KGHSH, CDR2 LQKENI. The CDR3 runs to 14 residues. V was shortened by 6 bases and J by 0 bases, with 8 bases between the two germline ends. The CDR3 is CASSGQPNTGELFF. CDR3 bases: TGTGCCAGCTCGGGGCAGCCGAACACCGGGGAGCTGTTTTTT.

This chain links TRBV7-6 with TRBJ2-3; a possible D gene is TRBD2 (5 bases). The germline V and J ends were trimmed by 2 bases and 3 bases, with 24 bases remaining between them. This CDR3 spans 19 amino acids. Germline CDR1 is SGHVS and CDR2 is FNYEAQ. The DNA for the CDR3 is TGTGCCAGCAGCTTATATTCTCCTAGCCGGTGGGCTGAGACAGATACGCAGTATTTT. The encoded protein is CASSLYSPSRWAETDTQYF.

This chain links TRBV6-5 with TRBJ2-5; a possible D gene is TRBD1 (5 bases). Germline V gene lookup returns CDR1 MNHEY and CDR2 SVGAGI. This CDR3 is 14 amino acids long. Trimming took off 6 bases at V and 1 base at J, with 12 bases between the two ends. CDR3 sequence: CASREKGSQETQYF. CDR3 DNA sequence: TGTGCCAGCAGGGAGAAGGGGTCCCAAGAGACCCAGTACTTC.

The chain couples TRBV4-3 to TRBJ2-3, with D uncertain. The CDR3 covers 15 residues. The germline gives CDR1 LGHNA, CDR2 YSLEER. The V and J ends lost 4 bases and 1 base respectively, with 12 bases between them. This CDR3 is CASSLALARTDTQYF. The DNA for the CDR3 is TGCGCCAGCAGCCTGGCCTTGGCTCGCACAGATACGCAGTATTTT.

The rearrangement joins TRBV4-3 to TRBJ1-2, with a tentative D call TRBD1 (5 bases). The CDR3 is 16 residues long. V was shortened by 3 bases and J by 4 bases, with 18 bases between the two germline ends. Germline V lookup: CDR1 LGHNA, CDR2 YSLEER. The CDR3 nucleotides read TGCGCCAGCAGCCAGACAGCTACGGCCTTCCGCTATGGCTACACCTTC. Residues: CASSQTATAFRYGYTF.

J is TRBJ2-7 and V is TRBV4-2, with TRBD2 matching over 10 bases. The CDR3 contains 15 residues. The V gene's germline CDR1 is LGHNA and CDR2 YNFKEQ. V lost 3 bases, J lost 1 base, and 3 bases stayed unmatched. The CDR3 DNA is TGTGCCAGCAGCCAGGAACTAGCGGGGTCCTACGAGCAGTACTTC. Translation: CASSQELAGSYEQYF.

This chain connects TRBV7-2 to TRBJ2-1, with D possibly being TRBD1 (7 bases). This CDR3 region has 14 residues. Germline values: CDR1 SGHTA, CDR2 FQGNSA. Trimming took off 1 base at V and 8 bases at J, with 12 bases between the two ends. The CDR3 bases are TGTGCCAGCAGCTTAGGGTTCAGGGGGGATGAGCAGTTCTTC. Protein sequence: CASSLGFRGDEQFF.

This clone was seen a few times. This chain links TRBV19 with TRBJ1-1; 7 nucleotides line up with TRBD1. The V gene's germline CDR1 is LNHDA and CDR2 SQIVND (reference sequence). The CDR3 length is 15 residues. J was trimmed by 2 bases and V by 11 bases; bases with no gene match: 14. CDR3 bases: TGTGCCTGTCAACAGGGGCTGGAGGTAAACACTGAAGCTTTCTTT. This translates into CACQQGLEVNTEAFF.

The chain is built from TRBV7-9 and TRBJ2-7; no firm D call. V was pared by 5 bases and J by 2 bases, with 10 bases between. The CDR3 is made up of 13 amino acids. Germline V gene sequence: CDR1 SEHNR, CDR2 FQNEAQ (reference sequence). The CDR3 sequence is CASSSPGAYEQYF. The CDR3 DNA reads TGTGCCAGCAGCAGCCCGGGTGCCTACGAGCAGTACTTC.

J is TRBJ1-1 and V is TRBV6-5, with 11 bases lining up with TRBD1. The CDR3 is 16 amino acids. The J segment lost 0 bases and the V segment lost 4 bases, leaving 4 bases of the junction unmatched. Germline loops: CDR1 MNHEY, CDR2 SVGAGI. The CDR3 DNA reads TGTGCCAGCAGTTTTAGGGACAGGGGGATGAACACTGAAGCTTTCTTT. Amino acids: CASSFRDRGMNTEAFF.

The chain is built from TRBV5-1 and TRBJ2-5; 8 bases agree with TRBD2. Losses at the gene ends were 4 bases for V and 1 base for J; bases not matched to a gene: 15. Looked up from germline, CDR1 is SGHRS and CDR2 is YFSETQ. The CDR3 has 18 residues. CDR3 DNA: TGCGCCAGCAGCCGGACCCTTGTTTCGAGCGGGGGCCAAGAGACCCAGTACTTC. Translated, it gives CASSRTLVSSGGQETQYF.

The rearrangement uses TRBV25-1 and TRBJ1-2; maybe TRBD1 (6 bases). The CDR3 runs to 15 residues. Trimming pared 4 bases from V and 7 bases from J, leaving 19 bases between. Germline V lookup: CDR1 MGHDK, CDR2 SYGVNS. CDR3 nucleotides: TGTGCCAGCAGTGCTACAACAGGGTTTGGGGTTGGCTACACCTTC. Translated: CASSATTGFGVGYTF.